Below, 13 T cell receptor beta chains from the same sample are listed, as sequenced in a study of a mutant IDH1 vaccine in newly diagnosed glioma (dated by TCRdb to about 2021). The method was the immunoSEQ multiplex PCR assay. The table comes from immuneACCESS by way of TCRdb, which keeps in-frame sequences with V and J called. Part of the clones is missing from these tables; in studies checked, under half for an unresolved V gene and the rest for unknown reasons. The sample profile shows around 40,000 clones; around 79% of them were found once. The ten top clones hold roughly 6.3% of the sample. These receptors have no identified antigens. The intended sense of this specimen's time point label: week 23, last vaccination. Every vaccine dose consisted of 300 ug of a 20-mer mutant IDH1 peptide in Montanide, administered subcutaneously together with topical imiquimod. Sequences were derived from PBMCs, sampled from a glioma patient whose treatment included an IDH1 peptide vaccine. The receptors originated from a woman in her thirties or forties with glioma. Some clones in this sample may be carry-over from other donors' samples.

The chain links TRBV4-2 to TRBJ1-4; 7 nucleotides line up with TRBD1. The germline V gene has CDR1 LGHNA and CDR2 YNFKEQ. This CDR3 is built from 15 residues. Trimming cost V 0 bases and J 7 bases; bases outside gene matches: 5. CDR3 loop: CASSQDDQGVEKLFF. DNA of the CDR3: TGTGCCAGCAGCCAAGATGACCAGGGGGTTGAAAAACTGTTTTTT.

This clone was seen a few times. This chain uses TRBV6-5 with TRBJ2-3, with 7 nucleotides matching TRBD1. The germline V gene has CDR1 MNHEY and CDR2 SVGAGI. After removal of 8 bases from V and 3 bases from J, the junction contained 8 bases not matched to a gene. CDR3 length: 14 residues. In DNA form, the CDR3 reads TGTGCCAGCTGTAGGACAGGCGAAACAGATACGCAGTATTTT. It yields the protein CASCRTGETDTQYF.

This chain connects TRBV6-6 to TRBJ2-1; perhaps TRBD2 as D (6 bases). The germline V gene has CDR1 MNHNY and CDR2 SVGAGI (reference sequence). The V end was cut by 5 bases, the J end by 10 bases, with 18 bases between. CDR3 length: 14 amino acids. CDR3 DNA: TGTGCCAGCAGTAGATTGGCGGGGAAGGAAGAGCAGTTCTTC. Translation gives CASSRLAGKEEQFF.

V gene TRBV5-1 combines with J gene TRBJ2-4; no reliable D call. Germline V gene lookup returns CDR1 SGHRS and CDR2 YFSETQ. V was trimmed by 7 bases and J by 5 bases, leaving 13 bases between them. CDR3 length: 13 residues. The CDR3 spells CASRGGVQNIQYF. The CDR3 bases are TGCGCCAGCCGAGGTGGGGTCCAAAACATTCAGTACTTC.

The CDR3 protein is CATTGGRGEKLFF. In DNA form, the CDR3 reads TGTGCCACCACCGGGGGGCGCGGAGAAAAACTGTTTTTT. The rearrangement uses TRBV19 and TRBJ1-4; the D gene is possibly TRBD1 (6 bases). Germline V gives CDR1 LNHDA, CDR2 SQIVND (reference sequence). V was pared by 10 bases and J by 8 bases, with 17 bases between. CDR3 size: 13 residues.

Of note for this clone: This CDR3 is also generated by other DNA sequences in the sample. The chain employs TRBV7-2 and TRBJ1-1; D remains unclear. The CDR3 consists of 12 residues. V was cut by 4 bases and J by 2 bases, with 5 bases left in between. Germline values: CDR1 SGHTA, CDR2 FQGNSA. Here the CDR3 reads CASSSSNTEAFF. The DNA of the CDR3 is TGTGCCAGCAGCTCCTCAAACACTGAAGCTTTCTTT.

V is TRBV29-1 and J is TRBJ2-7; D perhaps matches TRBD2 (6 bases). CDR3 size: 14 residues. Trimming removed 1 base from V and 5 bases from J, with 15 bases in between. Germline CDR1 reads SQVTM; CDR2 reads ANQGSEA. This chain's CDR3 is CSVEGGGVGNEQYF. The CDR3 DNA is TGCAGCGTTGAAGGTGGCGGGGTAGGGAACGAGCAGTACTTC.

This clone was seen a handful of times. This sequence joins TRBV6-1 and TRBJ2-2; maybe TRBD1 (6 bases). V lost 8 bases to trimming and J lost 5 bases, with 15 bases between them. The CDR3 contains 14 residues. The germline V gene has CDR1 MNHNS and CDR2 SASEGT. The CDR3 here is CASERAGETGELFF. CDR3 nucleotides: TGTGCCAGCGAAAGGGCAGGGGAGACCGGGGAGCTGTTTTTT.

The DNA of the CDR3 is TGCGCCAGCAGCTTGGATGGGGCGCCAGACACCATATATTTT. This encodes CASSLDGAPDTIYF. This chain connects TRBV5-1 to TRBJ1-3; possibly TRBD1 for D (5 bases). The CDR3 totals 14 residues. Germline CDR1 and CDR2: SGHRS and YFSETQ. V lost 0 bases to trimming and J lost 8 bases, with 12 bases between them.

This clone has more than one count but fewer than ten. This chain connects TRBV4-1 to TRBJ1-5; D uncertain. Trimming took off 3 bases at V and 5 bases at J, with 8 bases between the two ends. CDR1 and CDR2 from the germline V gene are MGHRA and YSYEKL. The length of the CDR3 is 13 residues. The CDR3 bases are TGCGCCAGCAGCCACGAACGGGATCAGCCCCAGCATTTT. It is translated as CASSHERDQPQHF.

V is TRBV6-6 and J is TRBJ1-2; D ambiguous. V lost 0 bases and J lost 1, with 3 bases in between. Germline-derived CDR1 and CDR2 are MNHNY and SVGAGI (reference sequence). CDR3 length: 13 residues. The CDR3, as DNA: TGTGCCAGCAGTTACTCGGGTAACTATGGCTACACCTTC. Protein: CASSYSGNYGYTF.

This clone was counted a few times. The CDR3 coding sequence is TGCGCCAGCAGCTCCCTAGGGACAGGGGGCCGCTCTGGGGCCAACGTCCTGACTTTC. Amino acids: CASSSLGTGGRSGANVLTF. The genes are TRBV5-1 and TRBJ2-6, with TRBD1 matching over 12 bases. Per the germline V gene, CDR1 is SGHRS and CDR2 is YFSETQ. V lost 3 bases to trimming and J lost 0 bases; unmatched junction nucleotides: 7. The CDR3 loop spans 19 amino acids.

The chain has TRBV4-2 and TRBJ1-4, with TRBD1 matching 8 bases. Germline assignment: CDR1 LGHNA and CDR2 YNFKEQ. The CDR3 has 15 amino acids. V lost 4 bases, J lost 8 bases, and 9 bases stayed unmatched. CDR3 bases: TGTGCCAGCAGCCTAGAGGACAGGGCGGGAGAAAAACTGTTTTTT. Translating it yields CASSLEDRAGEKLFF.